This TCR beta chain was sequenced in a study of graft-versus-host responses after intestinal transplantation. Notes on the study in general: Early post-transplant HvG declines showed an association with peak circulating GvH clone levels.

V was shortened by 5 bases and J by 1 base, with 17 bases between the two germline ends. From germline, CDR1 is MGHRA and CDR2 YSYEKL. The CDR3 loop spans 16 amino acids. A note on this clone: Its matching antigen is unknown.

Repertoires were generated with immunoSEQ multiplex PCR, while TCRdb's copy carries only in-frame clones and drops some. The data hold roughly 56,000 clones, with around nine tenths observed a single time. This clonotype was sampled from a human patient who received an intestinal transplant, so some T cells may come from the graft donor. Sequencing used PBMCs, obtained 118 to 130 days after intestinal transplantation. The J gene is TRBJ2-5, the V gene TRBV4-1, with D tentatively TRBD2 (5 bases). The CDR3 coding sequence is TGCGCCAGCAGCACCCCGGGGAGAGGTCGCCAAGAGACCCAGTACTTC. It encodes CASSTPGRGRQETQYF.